The next 12 T cell receptor beta chains were all read from a single sample in a study of T cells in Graves' hyperthyroidism and ophthalmopathy (dated 2019 in TCRdb). The receptor library was made with multiplex PCR. The run used an Illumina HiSeq 2000. TCR beta CDR3 regions were amplified from RNA transcripts. The TCR CDR3 was subjected to a first round of RT-PCR using the HTBI primer set and the Qiagen OneStep RT-PCR kit. TCRdb reanalyzed the raw reads on its own, using fastp at Q25 for trimming and MiXCR for clone calling, and kept in-frame beta chains. Under each unique CDR3 protein, matching rows form one entry showing the most common genes and DNA. This sample holds hundreds of thousands of distinct CDR3 sequences; 15% to 20% were observed only once. The top ten clones comprise about 4% of the sample. The sample was blood. The receptor set was obtained from a woman between 18 and 30 years old with Graves' hyperthyroidism.

In this sample, this clonotype turned up many times. J is TRBJ1-2 and V is TRBV29-1, with D possibly being TRBD1 (6 bases). CDR1 and CDR2 (germline): SQVTM, ANQGSEA. The germline V and J ends were trimmed by 6 bases and 6 bases, with 17 bases remaining between them. The CDR3 is 13 residues long. As DNA, the CDR3 is TGCAGCGTGTACCCACGGGGGGCGAATGGCTACACCTTC. Amino acid sequence: CSVYPRGANGYTF.

Worth noting for this clonotype: The junction departs from germline at one end; a sequencing error may be responsible. The rearrangement links TRBV7-9 to TRBJ2-7, with 8 bases lining up with TRBD2. Germline lookup yields CDR1 SEHNR and CDR2 FQNEAQ (reference sequence). The CDR3 is 13 amino acids. CDR3 DNA sequence: TGTGTCAGCAGTTCCGGGGGGGCCTACGAGCAGTACTTC. This codes for CVSSSGGAYEQYF. Supplemented by reference TRBV7-9 and TRBJ2-7, the full variable domain reads DTGVSQNPRHKITKRGQNVTFRCDPISEHNRLYWYRQTLGQGPEFLTYFQNEAQLEKSRLLSDRFSAERPKGSFSTLEIQRTEQGDSAMYLCVSSSGGAYEQYFGPGTRLTVT.

This clonotype was seen repeatedly, ten times or more. The chain recombines TRBV2 with TRBJ1-5; D gene unclear. Trimming shortened V by 2 bases and J by 7 bases, and 15 bases separated the two germline ends. CDR1 is SNHLY and CDR2 is FYNNEI in the germline V gene. This CDR3 is built from 15 residues. CDR3 in DNA: TGTGCCAGCAGTGAATGGTCAGGCCCAGGCCAGCCCCAGCATTTT. Translated: CASSEWSGPGQPQHF.

This clonotype was seen repeatedly, ten times or more. The J gene is TRBJ1-5, the V gene TRBV6-5, with D perhaps TRBD1 (5 bases). The CDR3 consists of 15 residues. V shed 0 bases and J shed 6 bases, with 12 bases lying between them. The germline CDR1 and CDR2 sequences are MNHEY and SVGAGI. The CDR3 nucleotides are TGTGCCAGCAGTTACTCCTCAGGGATCGGTCAGCCCCAGCATTTT. Its translation: CASSYSSGIGQPQHF.

The genes are TRBV5-6 and TRBJ1-5, with TRBD1 identical over 8 bases. After removal of 5 bases from V and 5 bases from J, the junction contained 12 bases not matched to a gene. This CDR3 contains 16 residues. Germline CDR1 and CDR2: SGHDT and YYEEEE. Here the CDR3 reads CASRSKDRVYYQPQHF. CDR3 DNA: TGTGCCAGCAGGTCGAAGGACAGGGTTTATTATCAGCCCCAGCATTTT.

This clonotype was seen many times. This chain links TRBV28 with TRBJ2-7; D may be TRBD2 (6 bases). The ends were cut back, 2 bases at V and 2 bases at J, with 13 bases in the middle. The CDR3 extends over 15 amino acids. Per the germline V gene, CDR1 is MDHEN and CDR2 is SYDVKM. CDR3 nucleotides: TGTGCCAGCAGTTTAGGCGGAGGGTCCCCCTACGAGCAGTACTTC. Translation: CASSLGGGSPYEQYF.

The chain has TRBV5-6 and TRBJ2-7; possibly TRBD1 for D (6 bases). Trimming cost V 3 bases and J 6 bases, with 25 bases left between them. The CDR3 runs 17 residues. From germline, CDR1 is SGHDT and CDR2 YYEEEE. CDR3 sequence reads: CASSSDAGTKVLSEQYF. For the CDR3, the DNA is TGTGCCAGCAGCTCAGATGCCGGGACAAAGGTTCTGAGCGAGCAGTACTTC. Together with reference TRBV5-6 and TRBJ2-7, the CDR3 gives the full variable domain: DAGVTQSPTHLIKTRGQQVTLRCSPKSGHDTVSWYQQALGQGPQFIFQYYEEEERQRGNFPDRFSGHQFPNYSSELNVNALLLGDSALYLCASSSDAGTKVLSEQYFGPGTRLTVT.

This clonotype has ten or more counts. This sequence joins TRBV5-1 and TRBJ2-2; D ambiguous. The CDR3 covers 14 residues. V was pared by 3 bases and J by 0 bases, with 6 bases between. CDR1 is SGHRS, CDR2 YFSETQ, per germline. CDR3 sequence: CASSYAANTGELFF. DNA of the CDR3: TGCGCCAGCAGCTACGCGGCGAACACCGGGGAGCTGTTTTTT.

This clonotype has at least ten counts. The chain links TRBV7-3 to TRBJ2-2; D remains unclear. V lost 0 bases and J lost 3, with 8 bases in between. The CDR3 has 15 residues. Germline-derived CDR1 and CDR2 are SGHTA and FQGTGA. CDR3 amino acids: CASSLTGSYTGELFF. CDR3 coding DNA: TGTGCCAGCAGCTTAACGGGGTCCTACACCGGGGAGCTGTTTTTT.

There are many counts of this clonotype. A single base separates this from a much larger clone, so it may be a read error. V and J are TRBV11-2 and TRBJ2-4; no reliable D call. CDR1 is SGHAT, CDR2 FQNNGV, per germline. The CDR3 contains 15 residues. CDR3 amino acids: CASSLGSKAKNIKYF. The CDR3 DNA reads as TGTGCCAGCAGCTTAGGGTCCAAAGCCAAAAACATTAAGTACTTC.

This clonotype was counted between two and nine times. The rearrangement joins TRBV10-3 to TRBJ1-6, with TRBD1 matching 9 bases. The CDR3 sequence is 16 residues long. Germline CDR1 ENHRY, CDR2 SYGVKD. The V gene end was trimmed by 4 bases and the J gene end by 7 bases; junction bases not matched to a gene: 8. The CDR3 here is CAISASRDRENSPLHF. Written as DNA, the CDR3 is TGTGCCATCAGTGCCTCTCGGGACAGGGAGAATTCACCCCTCCACTTT.

The sample holds a few counts of this clonotype. The CDR3 coding sequence is TGTGCCAGCAGTTACTCGCAAGGCGTGGCCAAAAACATTCAGTACTTC. This encodes CASSYSQGVAKNIQYF. The V and J genes are TRBV6-5 and TRBJ2-4; D gene unclear. The CDR3 is made up of 16 amino acids. V was shortened by 0 bases and J by 1 base, with 10 bases between the two germline ends. Germline V lookup: CDR1 MNHEY, CDR2 SVGAGI.